The 23 T cell receptor beta chains given below trace back to one sample, sequenced in a study of T cell responses to AZD1222 COVID-19 vaccine (dated by TCRdb to the early 2020s). Library construction relied on the immunoSEQ multiplex PCR assay. The table was pulled from immuneACCESS by TCRdb, which kept in-frame rearrangements only. Such tables lose some clones; where checked, under half of the loss comes from unresolved V genes, and the rest has no known cause. This sample holds about 80,000 clones; approximately 85% were observed only once. Around 3.6% of the sample comes from the top ten. Per the publication, the time point label means: about 28 days (+/-7) after the second vaccine dose. Material: peripheral blood, obtained 28 days after the second AZD1222 dose. The receptors shown here come from an adult who received the AZD1222 COVID-19 vaccine.

The chain employs TRBV4-2 and TRBJ2-3, with 10 nucleotides matching TRBD2. Germline V gene lookup returns CDR1 LGHNA and CDR2 YNFKEQ. The CDR3 has 16 residues. The V gene end was trimmed by 0 bases and the J gene end by 4 bases; junction bases not matched to a gene: 4. CDR3 in DNA: TGTGCCAGCAGCCAAGATGGAGCGGGGGGGGCAGATACGCAGTATTTT. This encodes CASSQDGAGGADTQYF.

CDR3 sequence: CSLSGGRATDTQYF. DNA for the CDR3: TGCAGCCTGAGTGGCGGGAGGGCCACAGATACGCAGTATTTT. V is TRBV29-1 and J is TRBJ2-3, with TRBD2 identical over 9 bases. Germline-derived CDR1 and CDR2 are SQVTM and ANQGSEA. Trimming took 8 bases from V and 2 from J; bases not matched to a gene: 8. The CDR3 is made up of 14 amino acids.

V usage is TRBV6-5 and J usage is TRBJ2-7; no clear D. The germline V gene has CDR1 MNHEY and CDR2 SVGAGI. The CDR3 sequence is 13 residues long. V was shortened by 0 bases and J by 4 bases, with 7 bases between the two germline ends. In nucleotides, the CDR3 is TGTGCCAGCAGTTACTCGCCGAGATACGAGCAGTACTTC. The encoded protein is CASSYSPRYEQYF.

This sequence joins TRBV11-3 and TRBJ2-5; D gene ambiguous. Trimming shortened V by 3 bases and J by 5 bases, and 16 bases separated the two germline ends. The CDR3 extends over 15 amino acids. Germline V CDR1 and CDR2: SGHNT, YENEEA. CDR3 in amino acids: CASSFRTGGGETQYF. The CDR3 DNA sequence: TGTGCCAGCAGCTTCCGTACGGGTGGTGGGGAGACCCAGTACTTC.

The chain has TRBV27 and TRBJ2-7; 12 nucleotides align to TRBD2. CDR1 is MNHEY, CDR2 SMNVEV, per germline (reference sequence). The CDR3 covers 14 residues. Losses at the gene ends were 6 bases for V and 4 bases for J; bases not matched to a gene: 4. CDR3 sequence: CASRPSGGAYEQYF. The CDR3 DNA reads as TGTGCCAGCAGGCCTAGCGGGGGGGCTTACGAGCAGTACTTC.

The rearrangement uses TRBV7-2 and TRBJ2-2; D is unresolved. Germline V gene sequence: CDR1 SGHTA, CDR2 FQGNSA. The CDR3 spans 15 residues. Trimming stripped 7 bases from V and 3 bases from J, with 15 bases between. CDR3 protein: CASTPARPYTGELFF. CDR3 coding DNA: TGTGCCAGCACCCCCGCCCGACCCTACACCGGGGAGCTGTTTTTT.

This chain links TRBV9 with TRBJ1-2; TRBD1 matches at 8 bases. The CDR3 runs 17 residues. With V trimmed by 4 bases and J by 0 bases, 11 bases remained unmatched. Germline values: CDR1 SGDLS, CDR2 YYNGEE. CDR3 sequence reads: CASSHPGTGYSNYGYTF. The CDR3 DNA is TGTGCCAGCAGCCACCCCGGGACAGGATATTCTAACTATGGCTACACCTTC.

The V call is TRBV30, the J call TRBJ1-6; 7 nucleotides match TRBD1. CDR3 size: 14 residues. Germline V gene data show CDR1 as GTSNPN and CDR2 as SVGIG (reference sequence). After removal of 2 bases from V and 5 bases from J, the junction contained 3 bases not matched to a gene. CDR3 loop: CAWSIGTDNSPLHF. CDR3 nucleotide sequence: TGTGCCTGGAGTATAGGGACAGATAATTCACCCCTCCACTTT.

This chain links TRBV19 with TRBJ2-1, with 8 positions matching TRBD2. V shed 6 bases and J 8 bases; nucleotides not matched to a gene: 15. The CDR3 has 16 amino acids. CDR1 LNHDA and CDR2 SQIVND come from the germline V gene (reference sequence). The CDR3 protein is CASRGNGAGEFDEQFF. In DNA form, the CDR3 reads TGTGCCAGTAGGGGAAATGGAGCGGGGGAATTCGATGAGCAGTTCTTC.

CDR3 residues: CASSGLGDEQYF. The CDR3 nucleotides are TGCGCCAGCAGCGGACTAGGCGACGAGCAGTACTTC. J is TRBJ2-7 and V is TRBV10-2, with 7 bases aligning to TRBD2. The germline V gene encodes CDR1 WSHSY and CDR2 SAAADI. Germline trimming cut 6 bases from V and 5 bases from J; bases unmatched to any gene: 4. The CDR3 has 12 residues.

The V and J genes are TRBV29-1 and TRBJ2-7; 9 nucleotides match TRBD1. The germline V gene has CDR1 SQVTM and CDR2 ANQGSEA. The junction had 5 bases not matched to a gene; V was cut back by 5 bases and J by 3 bases. This CDR3 contains 13 residues. The CDR3 bases are TGCAGCGTTCAGAGGGACAGGGTCTACGAGCAGTACTTC. Amino acid sequence: CSVQRDRVYEQYF.

This sequence joins TRBV7-9 and TRBJ2-2; 7 bases align to TRBD1. V lost 5 bases and J lost 5; bases outside the gene matches: 14. This CDR3 has 17 amino acids. Germline values: CDR1 SEHNR, CDR2 FQNEAQ (reference sequence). CDR3 loop: CASSPRQGMGRTGELFF. Written as DNA, the CDR3 is TGTGCCAGCAGCCCGCGACAGGGAATGGGGCGGACCGGGGAGCTGTTTTTT. Looking up the rest from reference TRBV7-9 and TRBJ2-2 gives the full variable domain: DTGVSQNPRHKITKRGQNVTFRCDPISEHNRLYWYRQTLGQGPEFLTYFQNEAQLEKSRLLSDRFSAERPKGSFSTLEIQRTEQGDSAMYLCASSPRQGMGRTGELFFGEGSRLTVL.

The J gene is TRBJ1-1, the V gene TRBV7-6; 12 bases align to TRBD1. Per the germline V gene, CDR1 is SGHVS and CDR2 is FNYEAQ. This CDR3 region has 17 residues. Trimming took 1 base from V and 4 from J; bases not matched to a gene: 7. CDR3 loop: CASSLVSWDRGRTEAFF. DNA of the CDR3: TGTGCCAGCAGCTTAGTAAGTTGGGACAGGGGGCGCACTGAAGCTTTCTTT.

The J gene is TRBJ1-4, the V gene TRBV23-1; tentative D call: TRBD1 (5 bases). TRBV23-1 is an ORF; its function is uncertain. The V end lost 8 bases, the J end lost 1 base, and 11 bases lay between the germline ends. The CDR3 loop spans 14 amino acids. CDR3 in amino acids: CASGAFETNEKLFF. The CDR3 nucleotides are TGCGCCAGCGGGGCTTTCGAAACTAATGAAAAACTGTTTTTT.

The chain couples TRBV13 to TRBJ1-1, with TRBD1 as a possible D gene (5 bases). The CDR3 totals 13 residues. Germline V CDR1 and CDR2: PRHDT, FYEKMQ (reference sequence). Trimming pared 1 base from V and 5 bases from J, leaving 8 bases between. In nucleotides, the CDR3 is TGTGCCAGCAGCTTAGTGGGGGGAACTGAAGCTTTCTTT. It is translated as CASSLVGGTEAFF.

The chain couples TRBV7-2 to TRBJ1-3; maybe TRBD1 (6 bases). This CDR3 region has 14 residues. The ends were cut back, 5 bases at V and 0 bases at J, with 8 bases in the middle. Germline assignment: CDR1 SGHTA and CDR2 FQGNSA. CDR3 in amino acids: CASSVGGSGNTIYF. The DNA of the CDR3 is TGTGCCAGCAGCGTAGGGGGCTCTGGAAACACCATATATTTT.

This clone was seen only once. The chain links TRBV18 to TRBJ2-5; TRBD2 aligns across 10 bases. In germline, CDR1 is KGHSH, CDR2 LQKENI. Trimming removed 8 bases from V and 2 bases from J; junction bases left unmatched: 5. The CDR3 spans 14 residues. The CDR3 DNA reads TGTGCCAGCACCGGACTAGCGGCTCAAGAGACCCAGTACTTC. This encodes CASTGLAAQETQYF.

This clone has more than one count but fewer than ten. V gene TRBV3-1 (or the pseudogene TRBV3-2) combines with J gene TRBJ2-1; D could derive from TRBD1 or TRBD2 (5 bases each). Germline CDR1 and CDR2: LGHDT and YNNKEL (reference sequence). V lost 4 bases, J lost 3 bases, and 7 bases lay in between. This CDR3 region has 13 residues. The CDR3 DNA is TGTGCCAGCAGCCGGGACCGCTACAATGAGCAGTTCTTC. Amino acids: CASSRDRYNEQFF.

The rearrangement uses TRBV19 and TRBJ1-2; D is perhaps TRBD1 (6 bases). The germline gives CDR1 LNHDA, CDR2 SQIVND (reference sequence). The germline V and J ends were trimmed by 6 bases and 3 bases, with 8 bases remaining between them. The CDR3 sequence is 12 residues long. The CDR3 DNA is TGTGCCAGTAGGGACAGATACTATGGCTACACCTTC. Protein: CASRDRYYGYTF.

This clone is medium-sized (0.01 to 0.1%) in the sample. The V call is TRBV11-2, the J call TRBJ1-1; D uncertain. V was pared by 0 bases and J by 0 bases, with 17 bases between. The CDR3 has 18 amino acids. From germline, CDR1 is SGHAT and CDR2 FQNNGV. CDR3 amino acids: CASSLDRPTVYMNTEAFF. For the CDR3, the DNA is TGTGCCAGCAGCTTAGACAGGCCCACGGTATATATGAACACTGAAGCTTTCTTT.

The rearrangement joins TRBV5-6 to TRBJ2-3; D perhaps matches TRBD1 (5 bases). The V gene lost 4 bases and the J gene lost 5 bases, with 23 bases spanning the gap. CDR3 length: 17 amino acids. Germline lookup yields CDR1 SGHDT and CDR2 YYEEEE. The CDR3 is CASSTTWGNLQGDTQYF. The CDR3 DNA sequence: TGTGCCAGCAGCACCACGTGGGGCAATCTTCAGGGAGATACGCAGTATTTT. Full variable domain (rest looked up from reference TRBV5-6 and TRBJ2-3): DAGVTQSPTHLIKTRGQQVTLRCSPKSGHDTVSWYQQALGQGPQFIFQYYEEEERQRGNFPDRFSGHQFPNYSSELNVNALLLGDSALYLCASSTTWGNLQGDTQYFGPGTRLTVL.

The chain employs TRBV6-5 and TRBJ2-5, with TRBD1 matching 8 bases. CDR3 size: 13 residues. Germline CDR1 and CDR2: MNHEY and SVGAGI. Unmatched junction bases numbered 1, after V lost 6 bases and J lost 1 base. In DNA form, the CDR3 reads TGTGCCAGCAGGGGACAGGCCCAAGAGACCCAGTACTTC. Encoded protein: CASRGQAQETQYF.

This rearrangement joins TRBV2 to TRBJ1-5; D not certain. The V and J ends lost 5 bases and 1 base respectively, with 12 bases between them. The CDR3 loop spans 15 amino acids. Per germline, CDR1 SNHLY and CDR2 FYNNEI. The CDR3 DNA is TGTGCCAGCAGTCCGGAGACTCAAAGCAATCAGCCCCAGCATTTT. This codes for CASSPETQSNQPQHF.